The 16 T cell receptor beta chains given below trace back to one sample, sequenced in a study of blood T cells in healthy people across ages. The second PCR ran roughly 7 to 12 cycles with a sample-barcoded 5' primer and J-beta primers. MiXCR, applied by TCRdb to the 5' RACE reads, yields one record per CDR3 protein. The sample consists of about 640,000 distinct CDR3 sequences, 45% to 65% of them appearing once. Specimen: blood. The receptors originated from a man in his 60s in good health.

The chain combines TRBV29-1 with TRBJ1-5; 8 positions match TRBD1. J gave up 3 bases and V 8 bases, and 6 bases lay outside the gene matches. The CDR3 length is 13 residues. Germline V gives CDR1 SQVTM, CDR2 ANQGSEA. In DNA form, the CDR3 reads TGCAGCACACAGGACAGGGACAATCAGCCCCAGCATTTT. Protein: CSTQDRDNQPQHF.

The V gene is TRBV5-1, the J gene TRBJ2-7; D possibly uses TRBD1 or TRBD2 (5 bases each). Trimming left V 5 bases short and J 0 bases short, with 24 bases between. The germline gives CDR1 SGHRS, CDR2 YFSETQ. This CDR3 comprises 18 residues. Here the CDR3 DNA reads TGCGCCAGCAGATCCGAAATTGGGACGTTCGCTAGCTCCTACGAGCAGTACTTC. Translating it yields CASRSEIGTFASSYEQYF.

The genes are TRBV5-1 and TRBJ2-1; TRBD1 agrees at 9 bases. The ends lost 4 bases at V and 6 bases at J; junction bases unmatched: 8. Germline V gene data show CDR1 as SGHRS and CDR2 as YFSETQ. This CDR3 has 15 amino acids. The CDR3 DNA reads TGCGCCAGCAGCCAAGGACAGGGGTTTTTCAATGAGCAGTTCTTC. The encoded protein is CASSQGQGFFNEQFF.

In this sample, this clonotype turned up a few times. V gene TRBV3-1 combines with J gene TRBJ1-1; the D gene is possibly TRBD1 (5 bases). Germline CDR1 reads LGHDT; CDR2 reads YNNKEL (reference sequence). This CDR3 is 14 amino acids long. Trimming left V 4 bases short and J 4 bases short, with 13 bases between. The CDR3 protein is CASSPYRDGTEAFF. In nucleotides, the CDR3 is TGTGCCAGCAGCCCGTACCGGGACGGCACTGAAGCTTTCTTT.

The chain employs TRBV20-1 and TRBJ2-5, with 10 bases matching TRBD2. This CDR3 spans 15 amino acids. V dropped 0 bases and J dropped 4; count of bases not matched to a gene: 5. Germline-derived CDR1 and CDR2 are DFQATT and SNEGSKA (reference sequence). CDR3 protein: CSARDRLAGAETQYF. For the CDR3, the DNA is TGCAGTGCTAGAGATCGTCTAGCGGGGGCAGAGACCCAGTACTTC.

The chain joins TRBV20-1 to TRBJ1-1, with D hard to call. This CDR3 comprises 11 residues. V dropped 5 bases and J dropped 1 base, with 5 bases sitting between them. The germline V gene encodes CDR1 DFQATT and CDR2 SNEGSKA (reference sequence). The CDR3 reads CSARKNTEAFF. The CDR3 bases are TGCAGTGCTCGGAAGAACACTGAAGCTTTCTTT.

The chain joins TRBV10-2 to TRBJ2-3; 11 positions agree with TRBD2. The CDR3 runs to 17 residues. Looked up from germline, CDR1 is WSHSY and CDR2 is SAAADI. With 8 bases clipped from V and 5 bases from J, the junction kept 15 bases outside the gene matches. The CDR3 DNA sequence: TGCGCCAGCGAGAAGTGGCTAGCGGGGGGCCGGGAAGATACGCAGTATTTT. It specifies CASEKWLAGGREDTQYF.

The chain links TRBV10-3 to TRBJ1-5; D is ambiguous. Germline assignment: CDR1 ENHRY and CDR2 SYGVKD. V was pared by 4 bases and J by 2 bases, with 9 bases between. CDR3 size: 14 residues. In DNA, the CDR3 is TGTGCCATCAGTGCGAGCGTGGGCAATCAGCCCCAGCATTTT. Translation: CAISASVGNQPQHF.

V gene TRBV6-5 combines with J gene TRBJ1-2; the D gene is possibly TRBD1 (6 bases). The CDR3 has 14 amino acids. Per the germline V gene, CDR1 is MNHEY and CDR2 is SVGAGI. Trimming removed 7 bases from V and 2 bases from J, with 14 bases in between. The CDR3 is CASKPPDRNYGYTF. CDR3 in DNA: TGTGCCAGCAAACCCCCCGACAGGAACTATGGCTACACCTTC.

This clonotype turned up a few times. V gene TRBV20-1 combines with J gene TRBJ2-7; 12 bases are shared with TRBD2. With 4 bases clipped from V and 3 bases from J, the junction kept 4 bases outside the gene matches. The CDR3 sequence is 14 residues long. Germline assignment: CDR1 DFQATT and CDR2 SNEGSKA (reference sequence). CDR3 in DNA: TGCAGTGCTATACTAGCGGGGGGCCTCTACGAGCAGTACTTC. Encoded protein: CSAILAGGLYEQYF.

The chain is built from TRBV20-1 and TRBJ1-6, with 7 nucleotides matching TRBD1. CDR1 DFQATT and CDR2 SNEGSKA come from the germline V gene (reference sequence). There are 13 residues in the CDR3. After removal of 1 base from V and 11 bases from J, the junction contained 5 bases not matched to a gene. The CDR3 region is CSARAGGATPLHF. Written as DNA, the CDR3 is TGCAGTGCTAGAGCAGGGGGAGCAACACCCCTCCACTTT.

The chain recombines TRBV18 with TRBJ1-6, with D possibly TRBD1 on 6 matching bases. The germline gives CDR1 KGHSH, CDR2 LQKENI. The V end was cut by 5 bases, the J end by 8 bases, with 10 bases between. This CDR3 is built from 13 residues. DNA of the CDR3: TGTGCCAGCTCAGGGGGGCGCGATTCACCCCTCCACTTT. Translated: CASSGGRDSPLHF. Together with reference TRBV18 and TRBJ1-6, the CDR3 gives the full variable domain: NAGVMQNPRHLVRRRGQEARLRCSPMKGHSHVYWYRQLPEEGLKFMVYLQKENIIDESGMPKERFSAEFPKEGPSILRIQQVVRGDSAAYFCASSGGRDSPLHFGNGTRLTVT.

The chain combines TRBV3-1 with TRBJ1-2; D unclear. The CDR3 totals 14 residues. V gave up 3 bases and J gave up 6 bases, with 14 bases separating them. The germline V gene encodes CDR1 LGHDT and CDR2 YNNKEL (reference sequence). The DNA for the CDR3 is TGTGCCAGCAGCCATACTACCACGCCGGATGGCTACACCTTC. This encodes CASSHTTTPDGYTF.

J is TRBJ2-7 and V is TRBV5-5, with D maybe TRBD1 (6 bases). The CDR3 totals 16 residues. Germline loops: CDR1 SGHKS, CDR2 YYEKEE (reference sequence). V was shortened by 4 bases and J by 3 bases, with 20 bases between the two germline ends. CDR3 in amino acids: CASSPSLGALYYEQYF. The CDR3 coding sequence is TGTGCCAGCAGCCCCTCGTTGGGGGCTCTATACTACGAGCAGTACTTC.

The rearrangement joins TRBV7-2 to TRBJ2-3, with D hard to call. The CDR3 covers 14 residues. Trimming stripped 1 base from V and 4 bases from J, with 9 bases between. The germline CDR1 and CDR2 sequences are SGHTA and FQGNSA. In DNA, the CDR3 is TGTGCCAGCAGCTTAGGTGATTGGGCAGATACGCAGTATTTT. Translating it yields CASSLGDWADTQYF.

V usage is TRBV29-1 and J usage is TRBJ1-4, with TRBD1 matching over 7 bases. Germline CDR1 and CDR2: SQVTM and ANQGSEA. The V segment lost 7 bases and the J segment 0 bases; nucleotides outside the gene matches: 2. This CDR3 has 13 residues. Written as DNA, the CDR3 is TGCAGCGGGACAGGAGCAACTAATGAAAAACTGTTTTTT. Translating it yields CSGTGATNEKLFF.